The clone carrying this T cell receptor beta chain was observed a single time. This sample is part of a study of shared clonotypes between healthy human individuals. Turning to the study itself: Used for every donor were three CD4 naive, three CD4 memory, two CD8 naive and one CD8 memory plate.

Produced via immunoSEQ multiplex PCR; TCRdb's table is partial and in-frame only. The table records roughly 2.4 million clones, approximately 95% of them present only once. Germline CDR1 and CDR2: LGHNA and YSLEER. This CDR3 has 18 amino acids. Unmatched junction bases numbered 10, after V lost 2 bases and J lost 0 bases. Sequenced material: naive CD4+ T cells sorted from blood. Subset here: CD45RA+ positively selected. This TCR was sampled from a man aged 18 to 29 in good health. V gene TRBV4-3 combines with J gene TRBJ1-2, with 9 bases lining up with TRBD1. DNA for the CDR3: TGCGCCAGCAGCCAACATCACGGGACAGGGATCACTAACTATGGCTACACCTTC. It is translated as CASSQHHGTGITNYGYTF.